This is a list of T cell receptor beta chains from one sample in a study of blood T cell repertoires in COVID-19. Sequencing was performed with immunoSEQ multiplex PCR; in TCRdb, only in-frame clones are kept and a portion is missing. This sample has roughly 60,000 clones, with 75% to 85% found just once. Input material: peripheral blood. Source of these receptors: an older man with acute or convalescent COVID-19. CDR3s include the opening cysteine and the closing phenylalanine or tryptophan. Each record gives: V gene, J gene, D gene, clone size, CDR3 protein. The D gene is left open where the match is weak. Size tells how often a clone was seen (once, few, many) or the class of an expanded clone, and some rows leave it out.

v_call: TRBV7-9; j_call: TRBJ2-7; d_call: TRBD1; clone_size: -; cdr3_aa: CASSVRQGPYEQYF
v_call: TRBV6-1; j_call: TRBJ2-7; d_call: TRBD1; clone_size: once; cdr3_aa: CASSQGAHSYEQYF
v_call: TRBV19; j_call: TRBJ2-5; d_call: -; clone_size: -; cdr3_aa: CASSDPRGSQETQYF
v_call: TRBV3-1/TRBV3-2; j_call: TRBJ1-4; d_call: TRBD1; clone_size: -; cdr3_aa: CASSPGTVEKLFF
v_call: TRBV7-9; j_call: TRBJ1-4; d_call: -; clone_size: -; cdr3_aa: CASSLAVGGRPLEKLFF
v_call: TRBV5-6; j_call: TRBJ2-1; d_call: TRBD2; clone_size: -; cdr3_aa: CASSLDGLAGQEQFF
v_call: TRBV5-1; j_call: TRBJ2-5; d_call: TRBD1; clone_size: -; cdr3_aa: CASSSARGQIQETQYF
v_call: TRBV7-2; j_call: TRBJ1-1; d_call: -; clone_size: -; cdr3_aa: CASSLGGRVRGTEAFF
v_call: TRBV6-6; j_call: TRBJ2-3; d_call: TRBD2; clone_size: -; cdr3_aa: CASRGEAGRTDTQYF
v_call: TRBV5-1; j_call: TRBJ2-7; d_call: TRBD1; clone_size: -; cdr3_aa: CASSRERTGAYEQYF
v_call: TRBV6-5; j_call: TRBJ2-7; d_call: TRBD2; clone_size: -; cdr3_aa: CASSSIGGGEYF
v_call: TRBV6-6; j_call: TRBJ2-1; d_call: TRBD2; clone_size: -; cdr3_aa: CASSYGSGGAYNEQFF
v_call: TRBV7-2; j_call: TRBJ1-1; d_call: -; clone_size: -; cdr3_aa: CASSSTPGTEAFF
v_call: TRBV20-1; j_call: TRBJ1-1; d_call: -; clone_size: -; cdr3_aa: CSARGDIEAFF
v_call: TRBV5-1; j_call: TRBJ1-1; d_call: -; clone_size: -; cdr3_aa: CASSFDGDTEAFF
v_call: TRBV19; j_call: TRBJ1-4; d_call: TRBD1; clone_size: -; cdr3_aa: CASRDHGQGGSHEKLFF
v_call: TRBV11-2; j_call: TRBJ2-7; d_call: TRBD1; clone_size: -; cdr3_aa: CASSSRQGGGQYF
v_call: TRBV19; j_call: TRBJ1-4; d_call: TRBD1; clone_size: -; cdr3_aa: CASSMGQLNEKLFF
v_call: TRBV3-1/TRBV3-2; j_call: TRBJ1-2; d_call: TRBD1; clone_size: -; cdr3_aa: CASSQRGPSGQDYGYTF
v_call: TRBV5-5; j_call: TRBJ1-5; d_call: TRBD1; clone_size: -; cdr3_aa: CASSQTGRGHQPQHF
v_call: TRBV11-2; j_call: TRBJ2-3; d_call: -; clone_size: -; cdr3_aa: CASSLSSTGPYTDTQYF
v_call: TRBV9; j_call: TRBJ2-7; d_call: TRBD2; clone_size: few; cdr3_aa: CASSVTPSGGEQYF
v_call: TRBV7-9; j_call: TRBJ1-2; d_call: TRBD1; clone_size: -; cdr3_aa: CASSFGQDYGYTF
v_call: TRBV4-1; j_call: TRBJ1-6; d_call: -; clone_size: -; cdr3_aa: CASSQTGFPLHF
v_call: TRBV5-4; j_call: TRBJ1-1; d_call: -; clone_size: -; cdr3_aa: CASSLREEMNTEAFF
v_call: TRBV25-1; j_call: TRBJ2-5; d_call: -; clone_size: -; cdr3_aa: CASSDLGGRQETQYF
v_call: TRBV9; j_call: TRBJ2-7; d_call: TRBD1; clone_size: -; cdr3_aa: CASSEGQGWGEQYF
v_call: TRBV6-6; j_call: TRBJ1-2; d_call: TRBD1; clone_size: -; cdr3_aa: CASSPGQGFYGYTF
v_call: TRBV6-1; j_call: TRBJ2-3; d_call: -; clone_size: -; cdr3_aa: CASSEAGGTDTQYF
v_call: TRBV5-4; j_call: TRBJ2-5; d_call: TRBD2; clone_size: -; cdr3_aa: CASSFSSGRGETQYF
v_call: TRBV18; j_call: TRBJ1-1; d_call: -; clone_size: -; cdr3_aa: CASSFGEFNTEAFF
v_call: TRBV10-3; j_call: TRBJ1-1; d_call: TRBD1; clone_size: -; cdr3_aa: CATEPDRGVTEAFF
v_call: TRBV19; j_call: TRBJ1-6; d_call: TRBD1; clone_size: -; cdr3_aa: CASSSGQTNSPLHF
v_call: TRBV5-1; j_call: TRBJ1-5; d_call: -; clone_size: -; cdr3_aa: CASRQGFNQPQHF
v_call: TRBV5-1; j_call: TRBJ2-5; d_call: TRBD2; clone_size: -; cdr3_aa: CASSLLSGGPEVGETQYF
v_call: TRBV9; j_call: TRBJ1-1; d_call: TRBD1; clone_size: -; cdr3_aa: CASSVGQAGDTEAFF
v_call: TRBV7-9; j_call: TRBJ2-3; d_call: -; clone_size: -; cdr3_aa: CASSYDSPTDTQYF
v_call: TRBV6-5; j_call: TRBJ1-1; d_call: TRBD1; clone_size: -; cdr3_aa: CASSFLRTGEYTEAFF
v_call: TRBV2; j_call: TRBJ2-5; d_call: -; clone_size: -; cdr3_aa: CASQQIRETQYF
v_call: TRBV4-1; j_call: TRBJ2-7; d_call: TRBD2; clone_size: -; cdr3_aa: CASSQVLAGVSYEQYF
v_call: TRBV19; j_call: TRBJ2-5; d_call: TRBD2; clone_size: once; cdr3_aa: CASSAQRGAQETQYF